Below, 15 T cell receptor beta chains from the same sample are listed, as sequenced in a study of blood T cell repertoires in COVID-19. Method: immunoSEQ multiplex PCR; TCRdb's copy keeps in-frame clones and lacks some. The sample records roughly 91,000 clones, roughly four fifths being singletons. Sequencing input: peripheral blood. These receptors all stem from an elderly woman with acute or convalescent COVID-19.

The rearrangement uses TRBV7-9 and TRBJ1-2; D remains unclear. Trimming cost V 5 bases and J 2 bases, with 12 bases left between them. The germline gives CDR1 SEHNR, CDR2 FQNEAQ (reference sequence). The CDR3 length is 14 residues. This CDR3 is CASSDTFLNYGYTF. Written as DNA, the CDR3 is TGTGCCAGCAGCGACACTTTCCTCAACTATGGCTACACCTTC.

This clone was counted once. The V gene is TRBV28, the J gene TRBJ2-2; D is unresolved. Germline lookup yields CDR1 MDHEN and CDR2 SYDVKM. This CDR3 spans 15 amino acids. The V and J ends lost 6 bases and 0 bases respectively, with 11 bases between them. CDR3 sequence reads: CASRMELTNTGELFF. The CDR3 bases are TGTGCCAGCAGAATGGAGCTGACGAACACCGGGGAGCTGTTTTTT.

The chain combines TRBV5-1 with TRBJ1-2; TRBD1 agrees at 11 bases. J gave up 7 bases and V 1 base, and 3 bases lay outside the gene matches. This CDR3 is built from 14 residues. CDR1 and CDR2 (germline): SGHRS, YFSETQ. CDR3 sequence (DNA): TGCGCCAGCAGCTTGACGGGACAGGGGGGTGGCTACACCTTC. This codes for CASSLTGQGGGYTF.

The chain links TRBV19 to TRBJ2-1; 12 positions match TRBD2. V shed 2 bases, J shed 2 bases, and the junction held 10 bases outside the gene matches. The CDR3 is 19 amino acids. Germline V gene data show CDR1 as LNHDA and CDR2 as SQIVND (reference sequence). The CDR3 sequence is CASSIRLAGGPATYNEQFF. Written as DNA, the CDR3 is TGTGCCAGTAGTATAAGGCTAGCGGGAGGGCCGGCTACCTACAATGAGCAGTTCTTC. Combining the CDR3 with reference TRBV19 and TRBJ2-1 gives the whole variable domain DGGITQSPKYLFRKEGQNVTLSCEQNLNHDAMYWYRQDPGQGLRLIYYSQIVNDFQKGDIAEGYSVSREKKESFPLTVTSAQKNPTAFYLCASSIRLAGGPATYNEQFFGPGTRLTVL.

This clone was seen just once. The J gene is TRBJ2-3, the V gene TRBV9; no clear D. CDR3 length: 14 amino acids. V lost 4 bases and J lost 4, with 13 bases in between. Germline CDR1 is SGDLS and CDR2 is YYNGEE. DNA for the CDR3: TGTGCCAGCAGCTCCAGCTCTAGGCCAGATACGCAGTATTTT. It codes for CASSSSSRPDTQYF.

The chain joins TRBV24-1 to TRBJ2-7, with D maybe TRBD1 (5 bases). CDR3 size: 11 residues. Germline CDR1 reads KGHDR; CDR2 reads SFDVKD. Trimming left V 6 bases short and J 6 bases short, with 8 bases between. This CDR3 is CATSRQGEQYF. The CDR3 DNA reads as TGTGCCACCAGTAGGCAGGGCGAGCAGTACTTC.

This chain joins TRBV18 and TRBJ1-1; 7 positions match TRBD1. This CDR3 spans 17 amino acids. V was clipped by 3 bases and J by 1 base; unmatched bases: 11. The V gene's germline CDR1 is KGHSH and CDR2 LQKENI. The CDR3 region is CASSPIRQGEGNTEAFF. In DNA form, the CDR3 reads TGTGCCAGCTCACCTATCCGACAGGGCGAGGGGAACACTGAAGCTTTCTTT.

V and J are TRBV6-6 and TRBJ1-2; possible D gene TRBD1, 6 bases. Germline V gene sequence: CDR1 MNHNY, CDR2 SVGAGI (reference sequence). CDR3 length: 14 residues. With 5 bases removed from V and 4 bases from J, the gap between germline ends came to 14 bases. The chain's CDR3 is CASSRGDKAYGYTF. The CDR3 nucleotides are TGTGCCAGCAGTCGTGGGGACAAGGCCTATGGCTACACCTTC.

This clone was seen only once. The chain links TRBV6-6 to TRBJ2-2, with D maybe TRBD1 (6 bases). Germline values: CDR1 MNHNY, CDR2 SVGAGI (reference sequence). The length of the CDR3 is 16 residues. The ends were cut back, 3 bases at V and 4 bases at J, with 15 bases in the middle. The CDR3 bases are TGTGCCAGCAGTTATGTGCAGGGGCCGTTCACCGGGGAGCTGTTTTTT. It specifies CASSYVQGPFTGELFF.

The chain recombines TRBV9 with TRBJ2-2, with TRBD2 matching 7 bases. With V trimmed by 0 bases and J by 1 base, 6 bases remained unmatched. This CDR3 is 17 amino acids long. Germline V lookup: CDR1 SGDLS, CDR2 YYNGEE. The CDR3 reads CASSVEWGGGNTGELFF. CDR3 coding DNA: TGTGCCAGCAGCGTAGAGTGGGGCGGGGGGAACACCGGGGAGCTGTTTTTT. Complete variable domain (other parts from reference TRBV9 and TRBJ2-2): DSGVTQTPKHLITATGQRVTLRCSPRSGDLSVYWYQQSLDQGLQFLIQYYNGEERAKGNILERFSAQQFPDLHSELNLSSLELGDSALYFCASSVEWGGGNTGELFFGEGSRLTVL.

The chain combines TRBV6-5 with TRBJ1-1, with unresolved D. CDR1 and CDR2 from the germline V gene are MNHEY and SVGAGI. Trimming shortened V by 5 bases and J by 3 bases, and 16 bases separated the two germline ends. The CDR3 runs 15 residues. This CDR3 is CASSLSTAADTEAFF. CDR3 DNA sequence: TGTGCCAGCAGTCTATCGACGGCTGCGGACACTGAAGCTTTCTTT.

The V gene is TRBV27, the J gene TRBJ2-3; TRBD2 matches 10 bases. The J segment lost 6 bases and the V segment lost 6 bases, leaving 12 bases of the junction unmatched. The CDR3 has 16 residues. CDR1 and CDR2 from the germline V gene are MNHEY and SMNVEV (reference sequence). In nucleotides, the CDR3 is TGTGCCAGCAGCAGCCCCGCTAGCGGGAGTGGGGATACGCAGTATTTT. Translation: CASSSPASGSGDTQYF.

V gene TRBV3-1 (or the pseudogene TRBV3-2) combines with J gene TRBJ1-2; tentatively, D is TRBD1 (5 bases). The germline gives CDR1 LGHDT, CDR2 YNNKEL (reference sequence). The CDR3 runs to 15 residues. The V end lost 1 base, the J end lost 6 bases, and 15 bases lay between the germline ends. This CDR3 is CASSQVKGRADGYTF. The CDR3 DNA sequence: TGTGCCAGCAGCCAAGTTAAGGGCAGGGCTGATGGCTACACCTTC.

The genes are TRBV19 and TRBJ2-6; the match to TRBD1 covers 8 bases. CDR1 and CDR2 from the germline V gene are LNHDA and SQIVND (reference sequence). The CDR3 length is 14 residues. The V and J ends lost 5 bases and 4 bases, in that order; junction bases with no gene match: 1. The CDR3 protein is CASSQGAGANVLTF. The CDR3 nucleotides read TGTGCCAGTAGTCAGGGGGCCGGGGCCAACGTCCTGACTTTC.

This chain links TRBV6-5 with TRBJ1-1, with 7 bases fitting TRBD1. The CDR3 has 14 amino acids. Germline V CDR1 and CDR2: MNHEY, SVGAGI. V was pared by 6 bases and J by 1 base, with 5 bases of the junction left unmatched. CDR3 residues: CASRSQGTNTEAFF. The CDR3, as DNA: TGTGCCAGCAGGTCACAGGGGACGAACACTGAAGCTTTCTTT.